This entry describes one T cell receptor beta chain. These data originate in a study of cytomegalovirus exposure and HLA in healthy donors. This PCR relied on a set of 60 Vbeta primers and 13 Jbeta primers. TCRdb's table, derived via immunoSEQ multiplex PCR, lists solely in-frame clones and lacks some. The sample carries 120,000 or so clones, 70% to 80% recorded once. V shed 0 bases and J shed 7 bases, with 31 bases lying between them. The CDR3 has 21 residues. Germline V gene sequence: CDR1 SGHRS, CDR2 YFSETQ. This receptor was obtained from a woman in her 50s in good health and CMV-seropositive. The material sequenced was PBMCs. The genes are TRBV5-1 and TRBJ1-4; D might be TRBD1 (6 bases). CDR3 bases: TGCGCCAGCAGCTTGGGACGACTGGTGACAGGAAAGGCAGCATCCGGTGAAAAACTGTTTTTT. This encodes CASSLGRLVTGKAASGEKLFF.